This TCR beta chain stems from a study of naive and memory T cell subsets. Study outcomes and limitations: Activation and differentiation may alter RNA-based TCR counts. Between naive and memory subsets, TCR abundance power law exponents differed. Gini index rose across naive, CM, EM and EMRA in CD4 and CD8.

To note about this clonotype: As yet, its antigen is unknown.

Both TRBC1 and TRBC2 were covered by a beta constant-region primer of two equimolar oligonucleotides. TCRdb independently ran MiXCR on the UMI-ligation and nested PCR reads; one entry per CDR3 protein. The sample includes 75,000 to 85,000 distinct CDR3 sequences, around 13% of them seen just once. Germline V gives CDR1 MNHEY, CDR2 SMNVEV (reference sequence). The V gene end was trimmed by 8 bases and the J gene end by 5 bases; junction bases not matched to a gene: 12. CDR3 length equals 14 residues. Sequencing input: central memory CD4+ T cells from blood. The TCR was taken from a human donor in good health. The rearrangement links TRBV27 to TRBJ2-7, with 7 bases lining up with TRBD2. The CDR3 DNA follows: TGTGCCAGCCGGGGCGGGAGAGGTTGGGACGAGCAGTACTTC. Protein: CASRGGRGWDEQYF.